The rows below give T cell receptor beta chains drawn from one sample of a study of identical twins. TCRdb recomputed calls from the 5' RACE reads with MiXCR, one row per CDR3 protein. The sample holds some 570,000 distinct CDR3 sequences; around 22% are singletons and the top ten take around 0.47%. These data are also associated with another study on yellow fever vaccine responses in identical twins.

Sequencing was performed on CD4+ T cells sorted from blood. The receptors here all came from a woman between 18 and 30 years old in good health. Each CDR3 is given with its conserved first and last residue. The D gene is left open where the match is weak. Rows may omit the clone size; those that give it use once, few, many or a size class.

v_gene: TRBV20-1; abundance: few; j_gene: TRBJ1-5; d_gene: TRBD1; CDR3aa: CSAVGQGGNQPQHF; CDR3nt: TGCAGTGCTGTGGGACAGGGAGGCAATCAGCCCCAGCATTTT
v_gene: TRBV7-9; abundance: -; j_gene: TRBJ1-6; d_gene: TRBD1; CDR3aa: CASSPKGQENSPLHF; CDR3nt: TGTGCCAGCAGCCCGAAGGGACAGGAAAATTCACCCCTCCACTTT
v_gene: TRBV20-1; abundance: -; j_gene: TRBJ2-2; d_gene: -; CDR3aa: CSARESGGDTGELFF; CDR3nt: TGCAGTGCTAGAGAATCAGGGGGGGACACCGGGGAGCTGTTTTTT
v_gene: TRBV7-9; abundance: few; j_gene: TRBJ2-7; d_gene: TRBD2; CDR3aa: CASSLVLSGKYEQYF; CDR3nt: TGTGCCAGCAGCTTAGTTCTTAGCGGGAAATACGAGCAGTACTTC
v_gene: TRBV9; abundance: -; j_gene: TRBJ1-6; d_gene: -; CDR3aa: CASSTGGAANSPLHF; CDR3nt: TGTGCCAGCAGCACGGGGGGGGCAGCTAATTCACCCCTCCACTTT
v_gene: TRBV6-1; abundance: few; j_gene: TRBJ1-5; d_gene: TRBD1; CDR3aa: CASSSGTGGFNQPQHF; CDR3nt: TGTGCCAGCAGCTCCGGGACAGGGGGGTTCAATCAGCCCCAGCATTTT
v_gene: TRBV11-3; abundance: few; j_gene: TRBJ2-3; d_gene: -; CDR3aa: CASSLGLPGVDTQYF; CDR3nt: TGTGCCAGCAGCTTAGGATTGCCAGGGGTAGATACGCAGTATTTT
v_gene: TRBV20-1; abundance: few; j_gene: TRBJ1-2; d_gene: TRBD1; CDR3aa: CSAGQGGWGYGYTF; CDR3nt: TGCAGTGCTGGACAGGGCGGTTGGGGCTATGGCTACACCTTC
v_gene: TRBV29-1; abundance: -; j_gene: TRBJ2-2; d_gene: -; CDR3aa: CSVSSAGELFF; CDR3nt: TGCAGCGTGTCTTCAGCCGGGGAGCTGTTTTTT
v_gene: TRBV6-5; abundance: -; j_gene: TRBJ2-5; d_gene: -; CDR3aa: CASSYGRSPLETQYF; CDR3nt: TGTGCCAGCAGTTACGGGCGGTCCCCTTTGGAGACCCAGTACTTC
v_gene: TRBV20-1; abundance: few; j_gene: TRBJ2-1; d_gene: TRBD2; CDR3aa: CSARSRLAGEGSHNEQFF; CDR3nt: TGCAGTGCTAGATCCCGACTAGCGGGAGAAGGTTCCCACAATGAGCAGTTCTTC
v_gene: TRBV7-9; abundance: few; j_gene: TRBJ1-1; d_gene: TRBD1; CDR3aa: CASSIQGVGGSTEAFF; CDR3nt: TGTGCCAGCAGCATACAGGGGGTAGGGGGAAGCACTGAAGCTTTCTTT
v_gene: TRBV12-3/TRBV12-4; abundance: -; j_gene: TRBJ2-7; d_gene: TRBD1; CDR3aa: CASSPIPGQGSYEQYF; CDR3nt: TGTGCCAGCAGTCCTATTCCGGGACAGGGGAGCTACGAGCAGTACTTC
v_gene: TRBV20-1; abundance: -; j_gene: TRBJ2-2; d_gene: -; CDR3aa: CSAILLPIEKQNTGELFF; CDR3nt: TGCAGTGCCATCCTCCTACCGATTGAGAAACAGAACACCGGGGAGCTGTTTTTT
v_gene: TRBV15; abundance: -; j_gene: TRBJ2-7; d_gene: -; CDR3aa: CATSRVRKSYEQYF; CDR3nt: TGTGCCACCAGCAGAGTGAGAAAAAGCTACGAGCAGTACTTC
v_gene: TRBV29-1; abundance: many; j_gene: TRBJ2-1; d_gene: TRBD2; CDR3aa: CSVEEGVGRAYNEQFF; CDR3nt: TGCAGCGTTGAAGAGGGGGTTGGGAGGGCCTACAATGAGCAGTTCTTC
v_gene: TRBV11-3; abundance: -; j_gene: TRBJ2-7; d_gene: -; CDR3aa: CASSRPTTIGQHQSYEQYF; CDR3nt: TGTGCCAGCAGCCGACCGACAACGATCGGACAGCACCAATCCTACGAGCAGTACTTC
v_gene: TRBV20-1; abundance: -; j_gene: TRBJ2-1; d_gene: TRBD2; CDR3aa: CSARPLRRESNEQFF; CDR3nt: TGCAGTGCTAGGCCCCTGAGGCGGGAGTCCAATGAGCAGTTCTTC
v_gene: TRBV7-9; abundance: few; j_gene: TRBJ2-4; d_gene: -; CDR3aa: CASSLSSVPGNIQYF; CDR3nt: TGTGCCAGCAGCTTATCTTCGGTCCCTGGAAACATTCAGTACTTC
v_gene: TRBV12-3/TRBV12-4; abundance: many; j_gene: TRBJ2-1; d_gene: -; CDR3aa: CASSFRGEQFF; CDR3nt: TGTGCCAGCAGTTTTAGGGGTGAGCAGTTCTTC
v_gene: TRBV9; abundance: -; j_gene: TRBJ2-1; d_gene: -; CDR3aa: CASSVGRGRGRDEQFF; CDR3nt: TGTGCCAGCAGCGTAGGGAGGGGACGAGGCCGGGATGAGCAGTTCTTC
v_gene: TRBV28; abundance: few; j_gene: TRBJ2-3; d_gene: TRBD2; CDR3aa: CASMTYAGGSLHF; CDR3nt: TGTGCCAGTATGACCTACGCGGGGGGGAGTTTGCATTTT
v_gene: TRBV6-5; abundance: few; j_gene: TRBJ2-5; d_gene: -; CDR3aa: CASSHTGETQYF; CDR3nt: TGTGCCAGCAGTCATACCGGGGAGACCCAGTACTTC
v_gene: TRBV5-1; abundance: -; j_gene: TRBJ2-7; d_gene: -; CDR3aa: CASSLPEGEQYF; CDR3nt: TGCGCCAGCAGCTTGCCTGAGGGCGAGCAGTACTTC
v_gene: TRBV27; abundance: -; j_gene: TRBJ2-6; d_gene: TRBD1; CDR3aa: CASSPVTGERKGANVLTF; CDR3nt: TGTGCCAGCAGCCCTGTAACAGGGGAGAGGAAGGGGGCCAACGTCCTGACTTTC
v_gene: TRBV2; abundance: -; j_gene: TRBJ2-1; d_gene: TRBD1; CDR3aa: CASGLRDRADNEQFF; CDR3nt: TGTGCCAGCGGACTCCGGGACAGGGCCGACAATGAGCAGTTCTTC
v_gene: TRBV5-1; abundance: few; j_gene: TRBJ2-1; d_gene: -; CDR3aa: CASTLGTNWDEQFF; CDR3nt: TGCGCCAGCACCTTAGGGACGAATTGGGATGAGCAGTTCTTC
v_gene: TRBV10-3; abundance: few; j_gene: TRBJ2-1; d_gene: -; CDR3aa: CAISRPKSGGDEQFF; CDR3nt: TGTGCCATCAGCCGGCCCAAATCAGGCGGGGATGAGCAGTTCTTC
v_gene: TRBV19; abundance: -; j_gene: TRBJ2-1; d_gene: -; CDR3aa: CASTTPGGSYNEQFF; CDR3nt: TGTGCCAGTACAACACCTGGAGGGAGCTACAATGAGCAGTTCTTC
v_gene: TRBV11-3; abundance: few; j_gene: TRBJ2-2; d_gene: -; CDR3aa: CASSLEAFTGELFF; CDR3nt: TGTGCCAGCAGCTTAGAGGCATTCACCGGGGAGCTGTTTTTT
v_gene: TRBV7-9; abundance: few; j_gene: TRBJ2-7; d_gene: -; CDR3aa: CASSLGGASSYEQYF; CDR3nt: TGTGCCAGCAGCTTAGGAGGCGCTAGCTCCTACGAGCAGTACTTC
v_gene: TRBV29-1; abundance: few; j_gene: TRBJ2-1; d_gene: -; CDR3aa: CSGRETRVSGSEQFF; CDR3nt: TGCAGCGGGAGAGAGACTAGAGTTAGCGGAAGTGAGCAGTTCTTC
v_gene: TRBV5-1; abundance: few; j_gene: TRBJ1-1; d_gene: -; CDR3aa: CASSLAESQAFF; CDR3nt: TGCGCCAGCAGCTTGGCCGAGTCTCAGGCTTTCTTT
v_gene: TRBV3-1; abundance: few; j_gene: TRBJ2-5; d_gene: TRBD1; CDR3aa: CASSHSTGAETQYF; CDR3nt: TGTGCCAGCAGCCACTCGACAGGGGCGGAGACCCAGTACTTC
v_gene: TRBV10-2; abundance: -; j_gene: TRBJ1-1; d_gene: -; CDR3aa: CASSGRAEAFF; CDR3nt: TGCGCCAGCAGTGGTAGGGCTGAAGCTTTCTTT
v_gene: TRBV7-2; abundance: few; j_gene: TRBJ2-3; d_gene: TRBD2; CDR3aa: CASSSGLALTDTQYF; CDR3nt: TGTGCCAGCAGCTCGGGACTAGCGTTGACAGATACGCAGTATTTT
v_gene: TRBV14; abundance: -; j_gene: TRBJ2-3; d_gene: TRBD2; CDR3aa: CASSQDAGLVLDTQYF; CDR3nt: TGTGCCAGCAGCCAAGACGCGGGACTAGTTCTGGATACGCAGTATTTT
v_gene: TRBV28; abundance: few; j_gene: TRBJ1-1; d_gene: -; CDR3aa: CASSRQSTVNTEAFF; CDR3nt: TGTGCCAGCAGTAGACAGAGTACCGTGAACACTGAAGCTTTCTTT
v_gene: TRBV4-1; abundance: -; j_gene: TRBJ2-7; d_gene: -; CDR3aa: CASSHPGPQPEQYF; CDR3nt: TGCGCCAGCAGCCACCCAGGGCCTCAACCCGAGCAGTACTTC
v_gene: TRBV2; abundance: -; j_gene: TRBJ2-3; d_gene: -; CDR3aa: CASSEALRAGTQYF; CDR3nt: TGTGCCAGCAGTGAAGCGCTTCGGGCCGGTACGCAGTATTTT
v_gene: TRBV19; abundance: few; j_gene: TRBJ2-2; d_gene: -; CDR3aa: CASSITGNTGELFF; CDR3nt: TGTGCCAGTAGTATTACGGGTAATACCGGGGAGCTGTTTTTT
v_gene: TRBV4-1; abundance: -; j_gene: TRBJ2-2; d_gene: TRBD2; CDR3aa: CASSQDRLAVTGELFF; CDR3nt: TGCGCCAGCAGCCAAGATCGACTAGCGGTCACCGGGGAGCTGTTTTTT
v_gene: TRBV12-3/TRBV12-4; abundance: few; j_gene: TRBJ2-1; d_gene: TRBD2; CDR3aa: CASSYGLAESSYNEQFF; CDR3nt: TGTGCCAGCAGTTATGGACTAGCGGAAAGCTCCTACAATGAGCAGTTCTTC
v_gene: TRBV6-1; abundance: -; j_gene: TRBJ1-2; d_gene: -; CDR3aa: CASREQGHGDGYTF; CDR3nt: TGTGCCAGCAGGGAGCAGGGTCATGGGGATGGCTACACCTTC
v_gene: TRBV2; abundance: -; j_gene: TRBJ2-7; d_gene: -; CDR3aa: CASQLVHEQYF; CDR3nt: TGTGCCAGCCAGCTAGTCCACGAGCAGTACTTC
v_gene: TRBV27; abundance: -; j_gene: TRBJ2-5; d_gene: -; CDR3aa: CASSSLAQRGTQYF; CDR3nt: TGTGCCAGCTCCTCCCTGGCACAAAGGGGGACCCAGTACTTC
v_gene: TRBV12-3/TRBV12-4; abundance: -; j_gene: TRBJ2-1; d_gene: -; CDR3aa: CASSHRDFTYNEQFF; CDR3nt: TGTGCCAGCAGCCACCGGGACTTCACCTACAATGAGCAGTTCTTC
v_gene: TRBV20-1; abundance: few; j_gene: TRBJ1-6; d_gene: -; CDR3aa: CSARALGTDFWGASPLHF; CDR3nt: TGCAGTGCTAGAGCCCTTGGGACGGACTTTTGGGGGGCTTCACCCCTCCACTTT
v_gene: TRBV4-1; abundance: -; j_gene: TRBJ2-2; d_gene: -; CDR3aa: CASSQRWDTGELFF; CDR3nt: TGCGCCAGCAGCCAACGGTGGGACACCGGGGAGCTGTTTTTT
v_gene: TRBV7-9; abundance: -; j_gene: TRBJ2-3; d_gene: TRBD1; CDR3aa: CASSPDRDRGLTDTQYF; CDR3nt: TGTGCCAGCAGCCCCGACCGGGACAGGGGACTCACAGATACGCAGTATTTT
v_gene: TRBV5-1; abundance: -; j_gene: TRBJ2-1; d_gene: TRBD1; CDR3aa: CASTDRGQYNEQFF; CDR3nt: TGCGCCAGCACCGACAGGGGACAATACAATGAGCAGTTCTTC
v_gene: TRBV7-2; abundance: -; j_gene: TRBJ2-3; d_gene: -; CDR3aa: CASSYRTSSTDTQYF; CDR3nt: TGTGCCAGCAGCTACCGGACCAGTAGCACAGATACGCAGTATTTT
v_gene: TRBV7-2; abundance: -; j_gene: TRBJ2-2; d_gene: TRBD2; CDR3aa: CASSYSGGLNTGELFF; CDR3nt: TGTGCCAGCAGCTACAGCGGGGGGCTGAACACCGGGGAGCTGTTTTTT
v_gene: TRBV7-9; abundance: -; j_gene: TRBJ2-5; d_gene: TRBD2; CDR3aa: CASRQTSGDSQETQYF; CDR3nt: TGTGCCAGCAGGCAAACTAGCGGGGACAGCCAAGAGACCCAGTACTTC
v_gene: TRBV12-3/TRBV12-4; abundance: -; j_gene: TRBJ1-1; d_gene: -; CDR3aa: CASSTLGTPEAFF; CDR3nt: TGTGCCAGCAGTACCCTGGGGACACCTGAAGCTTTCTTT
v_gene: TRBV5-1; abundance: few; j_gene: TRBJ1-2; d_gene: -; CDR3aa: CASSLDRGLDGYTF; CDR3nt: TGCGCCAGCAGCTTGGACCGGGGGCTGGATGGCTACACCTTC